Below are 30 T cell receptor beta chains sequenced from a single sample in a study of a mutant IDH1 vaccine in newly diagnosed glioma. The method was immunoSEQ multiplex PCR; TCRdb's version includes in-frame clones alone and lacks a portion of them. The data hold about 34,000 clones, with approximately 80% observed a single time. Time point reported: baseline, week 1 (first vaccination visit). Treatment described: pre-vaccination baseline after standard-of-care therapy. Here the sequenced sample was peripheral blood mononuclear cells (PBMCs), taken from a glioma patient treated with radiotherapy, temozolomide or both. These TCRs come from a man between 50 and 59 years old with glioma. Some clones in this sample may be carry-over from other donors' samples.

The chain links TRBV10-2 to TRBJ2-7, with D possibly being TRBD1 (6 bases). This CDR3 region has 13 residues. Germline V gene data show CDR1 as WSHSY and CDR2 as SAAADI. V was clipped by 10 bases and J by 1 base, with 14 bases between them. The CDR3 protein is CATIGGESYEQYF. The CDR3 DNA sequence: TGCGCCACCATAGGGGGAGAATCCTACGAGCAGTACTTC.

V is TRBV7-2 and J is TRBJ1-2; 7 bases are shared with TRBD1. V trimming: 4 bases; J trimming: 2 bases; junction bases outside the gene matches: 7. CDR1 and CDR2 from the germline V gene are SGHTA and FQGNSA. The CDR3 length is 15 residues. The CDR3 coding sequence is TGTGCCAGCAGCTCCGCAGGGACAGAGAACTATGGCTACACCTTC. Its protein product is CASSSAGTENYGYTF.

The chain has TRBV7-8 and TRBJ2-3; D unresolved. Germline V gene lookup returns CDR1 SGHVS and CDR2 FQNEAQ. CDR3 size: 12 residues. Trimming stripped 1 base from V and 5 bases from J, with 4 bases between. The CDR3 DNA follows: TGTGCCAGCAGCTTAGGGTTAGATACGCAGTATTTT. This encodes CASSLGLDTQYF.

On this clone: Being one base from a much bigger clone, this may be a read error. The sample has other DNA sequences that encode this CDR3 too. As DNA, the CDR3 is TGTGCCAGCAGTGACTCGACTAGCGGGGGGGCCGATACGCAGTATTTT. Translation gives CASSDSTSGGADTQYF. This sequence joins TRBV6-4 and TRBJ2-3, with 14 positions matching TRBD2. The CDR3 has 16 amino acids. Per germline, CDR1 MRHNA and CDR2 SNTAGT. Trimming took 0 bases from V and 6 from J; bases not matched to a gene: 2.

The J gene is TRBJ1-5, the V gene TRBV2; 9 bases are a match to TRBD1. Trimming at V came to 6 bases and at J to 4 bases, leaving 4 bases not matched to a gene. CDR1 and CDR2 (germline): SNHLY, FYNNEI. The CDR3 spans 14 residues. Here the CDR3 reads CASRGQGGNQPQHF. The CDR3 DNA reads as TGTGCCAGCAGGGGACAGGGAGGGAATCAGCCCCAGCATTTT.

The chain recombines TRBV6-5 with TRBJ1-1; D ambiguous. Germline CDR1 reads MNHEY; CDR2 reads SVGAGI. Between the trimmed V and J ends, which lost 7 bases and 5 bases, there was a span of 14 bases. This CDR3 contains 13 residues. DNA of the CDR3: TGTGCCAGCAACCCCACGGTTGGGACTGAAGCTTTCTTT. Residues: CASNPTVGTEAFF.

This clone was recorded once. The genes are TRBV6-5 and TRBJ1-1; D remains unclear. The V end was cut by 2 bases, the J end by 10 bases, with 17 bases between. The CDR3 length is 14 residues. Germline V gene sequence: CDR1 MNHEY, CDR2 SVGAGI. The CDR3 reads CASSYLTMTSGAFF. The CDR3 coding sequence is TGTGCCAGCAGTTACCTCACGATGACCTCGGGAGCTTTCTTT.

The rearrangement links TRBV2 to TRBJ2-2; the D gene is possibly TRBD1 (6 bases). The CDR3 contains 15 residues. CDR1 SNHLY and CDR2 FYNNEI come from the germline V gene. Between the trimmed V and J ends, which lost 7 bases and 0 bases, there was a span of 12 bases. The CDR3 protein is CASTRDNTNTGELFF. The CDR3 bases are TGTGCCAGCACCCGGGACAACACGAACACCGGGGAGCTGTTTTTT.

The chain employs TRBV7-9 and TRBJ2-1; D uncertain. This CDR3 contains 13 residues. V was cut by 1 base and J by 4 bases, with 5 bases left in between. CDR1 and CDR2 from the germline V gene are SEHNR and FQNEAQ (reference sequence). CDR3 in amino acids: CASSLVRYNEQFF. CDR3 DNA: TGTGCCAGCAGCTTAGTTAGGTACAATGAGCAGTTCTTC.

The rearrangement links TRBV29-1 to TRBJ2-7; D may be TRBD2 (5 bases). Trimming pared 1 base from V and 0 bases from J, leaving 13 bases between. CDR3 length: 15 amino acids. Germline V lookup: CDR1 SQVTM, CDR2 ANQGSEA. CDR3 sequence: CSVEGRRRSSYEQYF. In DNA form, the CDR3 reads TGCAGCGTTGAAGGACGTCGGAGGAGCTCCTACGAGCAGTACTTC.

Only one count was recorded for this clone. The chain carries TRBV4-1 and TRBJ2-7; 9 nucleotides agree with TRBD1. The germline V gene has CDR1 MGHRA and CDR2 YSYEKL. The CDR3 is 16 residues long. The ends lost 3 bases at V and 4 bases at J; junction bases unmatched: 10. The CDR3 DNA reads TGCGCCAGCAGCCAGGGACAGGGTATTAGTCCGTACGAGCAGTACTTC. Translated, it gives CASSQGQGISPYEQYF.

The genes are TRBV7-9 and TRBJ2-3; 11 bases are a match to TRBD2. V gave up 5 bases and J gave up 0 bases; unmatched junction bases: 13. This CDR3 has 19 residues. Germline CDR1 reads SEHNR; CDR2 reads FQNEAQ (reference sequence). In DNA form, the CDR3 reads TGTGCCAGCAGCATTCCCGGGACTAGCGGATCCCTTAGCACAGATACGCAGTATTTT. Its protein is CASSIPGTSGSLSTDTQYF.

The chain recombines TRBV7-2 with TRBJ2-7; D remains unclear. Germline CDR1 is SGHTA and CDR2 is FQGNSA. V lost 6 bases and J 5 bases, leaving 20 bases between the germline ends. The CDR3 has 15 amino acids. The CDR3 DNA reads TGTGCCAGCAGTCGCACGGTGACCCTAGTTGACGAGCAGTACTTC. Amino acid sequence: CASSRTVTLVDEQYF.

The chain recombines TRBV29-1 with TRBJ1-2; D is undetermined. This CDR3 region has 12 residues. In germline, CDR1 is SQVTM, CDR2 ANQGSEA. The V end lost 4 bases, the J end lost 3 bases, and 9 bases lay between the germline ends. The CDR3 sequence: CSVVDVDYGYTF. DNA for the CDR3: TGCAGCGTTGTCGACGTGGACTATGGCTACACCTTC.

The CDR3 region is CASGAGGAKNIQYF. The CDR3 bases are TGTGCCAGCGGGGCCGGGGGTGCCAAAAACATTCAGTACTTC. The chain combines TRBV7-2 with TRBJ2-4; D is perhaps TRBD2 (6 bases). The CDR3 is 14 residues long. Germline V gene sequence: CDR1 SGHTA, CDR2 FQGNSA. V lost 8 bases and J lost 1, with 12 bases in between.

The chain uses TRBV2 and TRBJ1-5, with TRBD1 identical over 8 bases. Germline CDR1 SNHLY, CDR2 FYNNEI. The CDR3 covers 15 residues. V lost 6 bases and J lost 4; bases outside the gene matches: 8. In DNA, the CDR3 is TGTGCCAGCAGCGATCAGGGGGCCCCTAATCAGCCCCAGCATTTT. Translating it yields CASSDQGAPNQPQHF.

This clone came up a few times. The V gene is TRBV6-1, the J gene TRBJ1-5, with TRBD1 identical over 11 bases. V lost 1 base and J lost 7; bases outside the gene matches: 6. In germline, CDR1 is MNHNS, CDR2 SASEGT. CDR3 length: 16 amino acids. CDR3 residues: CASSEELGQGGQPQHF. The CDR3 region has the DNA TGTGCCAGCAGTGAAGAGTTGGGACAGGGGGGCCAGCCCCAGCATTTT.

This chain uses TRBV2 with TRBJ1-4; a possible D gene is TRBD1 (5 bases). The CDR3 has 12 amino acids. V lost 9 bases to trimming and J lost 7 bases, with 12 bases between them. Germline V gives CDR1 SNHLY, CDR2 FYNNEI. The DNA for the CDR3 is TGTGCCAGTAGGGACCAGACTGAAAAACTGTTTTTT. Translated, it gives CASRDQTEKLFF.

The chain is built from TRBV10-3 and TRBJ2-3, with D possibly matching TRBD1 (6 bases). Germline-derived CDR1 and CDR2 are ENHRY and SYGVKD. The V and J ends lost 7 bases and 1 base respectively, with 12 bases between them. The CDR3 loop spans 14 amino acids. The CDR3 spells CAIKGGTGTDTQYF. CDR3 coding DNA: TGTGCCATCAAAGGGGGAACCGGCACAGATACGCAGTATTTT.

The V and J genes are TRBV13 and TRBJ2-1, with D uncertain. The germline V and J ends were trimmed by 0 bases and 5 bases, with 5 bases remaining between them. This CDR3 contains 13 residues. Germline values: CDR1 PRHDT, CDR2 FYEKMQ (reference sequence). The CDR3 region is CASSLGRDNEQFF. CDR3 nucleotides: TGTGCCAGCAGCTTAGGACGCGACAATGAGCAGTTCTTC.

V gene TRBV11-2 combines with J gene TRBJ1-4; 7 nucleotides agree with TRBD1. V lost 6 bases and J lost 8; bases outside the gene matches: 9. The length of the CDR3 is 14 residues. Germline loops: CDR1 SGHAT, CDR2 FQNNGV. CDR3 sequence: CASRDNRGGEKLFF. CDR3 bases: TGTGCCAGCAGGGATAACAGGGGAGGAGAAAAACTGTTTTTT.

The sample holds one count of this clone. The V and J genes are TRBV19 and TRBJ2-6; the D gene is possibly TRBD2 (5 bases). V lost 7 bases, J lost 0 bases, and 16 bases lay in between. This CDR3 contains 17 residues. Germline V lookup: CDR1 LNHDA, CDR2 SQIVND (reference sequence). CDR3 DNA: TGTGCCAGTAAGAGGGCAGCCGTTAGCTCTGGGGCCAACGTCCTGACTTTC. Translating it yields CASKRAAVSSGANVLTF.

The CDR3 loop is CASSKEGTEQETQYF. CDR3 bases: TGTGCCAGCAGCAAAGAAGGGACTGAACAAGAGACCCAGTACTTC. J is TRBJ2-5 and V is TRBV21-1; the table's D call TRBD2 went unverified against the DNA. TRBV21-1 constitutes a pseudogene. CDR3 length equals 15 residues.

The V call is TRBV28, the J call TRBJ2-7; D is perhaps TRBD2 (6 bases). Trimming removed 7 bases from V and 2 bases from J, with 27 bases in between. This CDR3 spans 18 amino acids. CDR1 MDHEN and CDR2 SYDVKM come from the germline V gene. The CDR3 is CASTPGGAGHTETYEQYF. The CDR3 region has the DNA TGTGCCAGCACTCCCGGGGGAGCGGGCCACACGGAAACCTACGAGCAGTACTTC. Using reference TRBV28 and TRBJ2-7 for the parts outside the CDR3, the full variable domain is DVKVTQSSRYLVKRTGEKVFLECVQDMDHENMFWYRQDPGLGLRLIYFSYDVKMKEKGDIPEGYSVSREKKERFSLILESASTNQTSMYLCASTPGGAGHTETYEQYFGPGTRLTVT.

The chain joins TRBV4-3 to TRBJ2-1, with D hard to call. The CDR3 consists of 13 residues. V lost 1 base to trimming and J lost 7 bases, with 8 bases between them. Looked up from germline, CDR1 is LGHNA and CDR2 is YSLEER. CDR3 residues: CASSQGTMNEQFF. The CDR3 region has the DNA TGCGCCAGCAGCCAAGGGACGATGAATGAGCAGTTCTTC.

The genes are TRBV11-1 and TRBJ1-6; D might be TRBD1 (6 bases). The V and J ends lost 4 bases and 10 bases respectively, with 23 bases between them. The CDR3 is 17 residues long. Germline V CDR1 and CDR2: SGHAT, FQDESV (reference sequence). The CDR3 loop is CASSSRVGGGRSSPLHF. DNA for the CDR3: TGTGCCAGCAGCTCCCGAGTTGGGGGGGGCCGATCGTCACCCCTCCACTTT. The whole variable domain, remainder taken from reference TRBV11-1 and TRBJ1-6, is EAEVAQSPRYKITEKSQAVAFWCDPISGHATLYWYRQILGQGPELLVQFQDESVVDDSQLPKDRFSAERLKGVDSTLKIQPAELGDSAMYLCASSSRVGGGRSSPLHFGNGTRLTVT.

The CDR3 region is CASSQDWESAYEQYF. The DNA for the CDR3 is TGTGCCAGCAGCCAAGACTGGGAGTCCGCCTACGAGCAGTACTTC. The V gene is TRBV7-2, the J gene TRBJ2-7, with a tentative D call TRBD2 (5 bases). With 5 bases removed from V and 2 bases from J, the gap between germline ends came to 16 bases. Per germline, CDR1 SGHTA and CDR2 FQGNSA. The CDR3 has 15 residues.

V usage is TRBV19 and J usage is TRBJ1-2; 7 bases fit TRBD1. Germline values: CDR1 LNHDA, CDR2 SQIVND (reference sequence). This CDR3 comprises 14 residues. V was pared by 6 bases and J by 4 bases, with 8 bases of the junction left unmatched. CDR3 region: CASRTNRGSYGYTF. CDR3 in DNA: TGTGCCAGTAGAACCAACAGGGGAAGCTATGGCTACACCTTC.

The V gene is TRBV2, the J gene TRBJ1-1, with a possible D match to TRBD1 (6 bases). V was clipped by 4 bases and J by 4 bases, with 10 bases between them. The CDR3 is 13 residues long. Germline lookup yields CDR1 SNHLY and CDR2 FYNNEI. In DNA, the CDR3 is TGTGCCAGCAGTGTGGGAGGGGGCACTGAAGCTTTCTTT. Translating gives CASSVGGGTEAFF.

The chain employs TRBV4-1 and TRBJ2-5, with 10 positions matching TRBD2. The CDR3 spans 16 residues. CDR1 is MGHRA, CDR2 YSYEKL, per germline. The trim removed 0 bases at V and 5 bases at J, leaving 6 bases unmatched. The CDR3 bases are TGCGCCAGCAGCCAAGATAGGACTAGCGGCTGGGAGACCCAGTACTTC. Amino acids: CASSQDRTSGWETQYF.